Below are 13 T cell receptor beta chains sequenced from a single sample in a study of blood T cells in healthy people across ages. Sample-barcoded 5' priming and a J-beta primer mix drove a second PCR of roughly 7 to 11 cycles. TCRdb reanalysed the 5' RACE reads using MiXCR and keeps one entry per CDR3 protein. This table holds about 830,000 distinct CDR3 sequences, approximately 59% found once. The sequencing sample was made of blood. The source is a man younger than 45 in good health.

This clonotype was detected only once. The chain couples TRBV12-3 or TRBV12-4 to TRBJ2-7, with D perhaps assigned TRBD1 or TRBD2 (5 bases each). The J call may be faulty, since TRBJ2-5 better matches the DNA end. This CDR3 spans 16 amino acids. CDR3 sequence reads: CASSLEGPSVVETQYF. The CDR3 coding sequence is TGTGCCAGCAGCCTTGAGGGACCAAGCGTCGTAGAGACCCAGTACTTC.

The rearrangement links TRBV4-3 to TRBJ2-4; TRBD2 matches 7 bases. CDR1 is LGHNA, CDR2 YSLEER, per germline. CDR3 length: 17 amino acids. With 0 bases clipped from V and 0 bases from J, the junction kept 5 bases outside the gene matches. Here the CDR3 DNA reads TGCGCCAGCAGCCAAGATGGGGGGGAACTAGCCAAAAACATTCAGTACTTC. This translates into CASSQDGGELAKNIQYF.

This clonotype was detected only a few times. V usage is TRBV7-9 and J usage is TRBJ2-3; no firm D call. This CDR3 has 11 amino acids. Trimming removed 7 bases at V and 4 bases at J, with 6 bases between. Germline CDR1 is SEHNR and CDR2 is FQNEAQ (reference sequence). The CDR3 DNA sequence: TGTGCCAGCACCTGGTCAGATACGCAGTATTTT. It specifies CASTWSDTQYF.

Only one count was recorded for this clonotype. The J gene is TRBJ1-4, the V gene TRBV9; D unclear. V lost 3 bases, J lost 7 bases, and 16 bases lay in between. Germline V gene sequence: CDR1 SGDLS, CDR2 YYNGEE. The CDR3 contains 15 residues. CDR3 loop: CASSAQDGLGEKLFF. DNA for the CDR3: TGTGCCAGCAGCGCTCAGGACGGCCTTGGTGAAAAACTGTTTTTT.

The J gene is TRBJ2-4, the V gene TRBV7-9; TRBD1 or TRBD2 may be the D gene (5 bases each). Near its end, the DNA agrees better with TRBJ2-7, so the J call may be wrong. This CDR3 comprises 16 residues. Germline V gives CDR1 SEHNR, CDR2 FQNEAQ (reference sequence). The CDR3 nucleotides read TGTGCCAGCAGCGGACTTGAGGGGAGTGGGTCCTACGAGCAGTACTTC. This gives the protein CASSGLEGSGSYEQYF.

This chain connects TRBV7-9 to TRBJ1-2, with D uncertain. The CDR3 extends over 14 amino acids. V was trimmed by 1 base and J by 3 bases, leaving 9 bases between them. Germline V lookup: CDR1 SEHNR, CDR2 FQNEAQ (reference sequence). The CDR3 region has the DNA TGTGCCAGCAGCTTAGGACGACCGGACTATGGCTACACCTTC. Protein product: CASSLGRPDYGYTF.

This chain joins TRBV5-1 and TRBJ2-5; tentatively, D is TRBD2 (7 bases). The DNA matches TRBJ2-7 better at its end, which makes the J call doubtful. Germline-derived CDR1 and CDR2 are SGHRS and YFSETQ. The CDR3 length is 15 residues. CDR3: CASSSLAGAGYEQYF. In DNA form, the CDR3 reads TGCGCCAGCAGCTCCCTGGCGGGGGCGGGATACGAGCAGTACTTC.

This clonotype was seen a single time. This rearrangement joins TRBV25-1 to TRBJ2-4; perhaps TRBD2 as D (5 bases). The tail of the sequence fits TRBJ2-5 better, so the J call may be wrong. The CDR3 is 15 residues long. CDR1 is MGHDK, CDR2 SYGVNS, per germline. The CDR3 loop reads CARSQKLGLQETQYF. The CDR3 DNA reads as TGTGCCAGGTCACAGAAACTAGGGCTACAAGAGACCCAGTACTTC.

The gene calls are TRBV28 and TRBJ2-5; D gene unclear. The CDR3 runs 15 residues. The V end lost 6 bases, the J end lost 4 bases, and 18 bases lay between the germline ends. The germline gives CDR1 MDHEN, CDR2 SYDVKM. CDR3 sequence (DNA): TGTGCCAGCAGCCATCGAATAGGGCAGTTAGAGACCCAGTACTTC. Its translation: CASSHRIGQLETQYF.

This chain links TRBV20-1 with TRBJ1-5; TRBD1 might be the D (6 bases). V lost 3 bases and J 1 base, leaving 10 bases between the germline ends. Germline lookup yields CDR1 DFQATT and CDR2 SNEGSKA (reference sequence). The CDR3 is made up of 14 amino acids. CDR3 nucleotide sequence: TGCAGTGCTAGCACAGGGTACAGCAATCAGCCCCAGCATTTT. Its protein is CSASTGYSNQPQHF.

This chain connects TRBV9 to TRBJ2-1, with 10 bases aligning to TRBD1. The DNA end favors TRBJ2-7, so the J call may be wrong. Germline V gene lookup returns CDR1 SGDLS and CDR2 YYNGEE. This CDR3 spans 14 amino acids. The chain's CDR3 is CASSGEGQGYEQYF. CDR3 sequence (DNA): TGTGCCAGCAGCGGGGAGGGACAGGGGTACGAGCAGTACTTC.

This chain joins TRBV19 and TRBJ2-1; D remains unclear. Per germline, CDR1 LNHDA and CDR2 SQIVND (reference sequence). Trimming removed 6 bases from V and 15 bases from J, with 21 bases in between. The CDR3 is made up of 13 amino acids. CDR3 residues: CASSYQQDVILFF. The CDR3 bases are TGTGCCAGTAGCTACCAGCAGGACGTCATTTTGTTCTTC.

The rearrangement joins TRBV4-2 to TRBJ1-1, with D unclear. CDR3 length equals 14 residues. Germline V gene sequence: CDR1 LGHNA, CDR2 YNFKEQ. Deletions cut 0 bases from V and 1 base from J, with 6 bases between. The DNA for the CDR3 is TGTGCCAGCAGCCAAGAAGGGAAGAACACTGAAGCTTTCTTT. Its protein product is CASSQEGKNTEAFF.